This T cell receptor (beta chain) was identified during a study of T cells in Graves' hyperthyroidism and ophthalmopathy. TCR beta CDR3 sequences were amplified from RNA transcripts. HTBI primers were used for first-round RT-PCR of the TCR CDR3. MiXCR, applied by TCRdb to the multiplex PCR reads, yields one record per CDR3 protein. This sample has almost 500,000 distinct CDR3 sequences; about 22% occur once, and the top ten carry about half. Individuals with ophthalmopathy presented a Clinical Activity Score of at least 3, a NOSPECS grade of at least 4 and a duration under 3 months. A patient was excluded if there was uncontrolled infection, other autoimmune disease, pregnancy or lactation. The CDR3 is made up of 15 amino acids. Trimming removed 3 bases from V and 7 bases from J; junction bases left unmatched: 6. Per germline, CDR1 SEHNR and CDR2 FQNEAQ (reference sequence).

The sequence was obtained from a woman in her seventies with Graves' ophthalmopathy. The specimen was blood. V usage is TRBV7-9 and J usage is TRBJ2-2; 9 bases align to TRBD1. The CDR3 DNA follows: TGTGCCAGCAGCTTCACAGGGGGCTCGGTCGGGGAGCTGTTTTTT. This sequence encodes CASSFTGGSVGELFF.